This T cell receptor (beta chain) was captured by sequencing in a study of neurological immune-mediated disorders. The sample holds many counts of this clonotype. With 10-nucleotide random UMIs included, cDNA was synthesized by 5'RACE. Each CDR3 protein is one row after TCRdb ran MiXCR on the 5' RACE reads. The sample lists around 16,000 distinct CDR3 sequences, over 12% occurring once. Germline-derived CDR1 and CDR2 are SEHNR and FQNEAQ (reference sequence). The CDR3 has 13 residues. V gave up 1 base and J gave up 4 bases, with 7 bases separating them. This TCR was recovered from a man aged 55 to 70 with HTLV-1-associated myelopathy (HAM/TSP). The sequencing sample was made of PBMCs. The chain uses TRBV7-9 and TRBJ1-1, with unresolved D. This CDR3 reads CASSLDEGTEAFF. CDR3 bases: TGTGCCAGCAGCTTAGACGAAGGCACTGAAGCTTTCTTT.